This T cell receptor beta chain is drawn from a study of T cells expressing NK-cell markers. Background on the study: Sorted CD3+CD56-NKG2C+, CD3+CD56+NKG2C- and CD3+CD56+NKG2C+ T cells were the source of the TCR beta repertoires. One of eight sequenced donors was HCMV-seronegative; the other seven were seropositive.

CDR1 and CDR2 (germline): DFQATT, SNEGSKA (reference sequence). The CDR3 has 14 amino acids. Whole-study findings and limits: Evidence did not settle whether expanded NKG2C+ T cell clones targeted HCMV. The leading position in the CD3+CD56-NKG2C+ fraction of four donors also went to these clonotypes.

About this clonotype: Its antigen is still unknown.

For each CDR3 protein, TCRdb gives one entry from its re-call of the 5' RACE reads, without DNA. The data show under 200,000 distinct CDR3 sequences, and the top ten clones hold approximately 17%. Sequencing used blood T cells: a sorted CD56 or NKG2C T cell subset, CD4+ or CD8+ T cells, or bulk PBMC T cells (not recorded which). The sequence came from a woman between 18 and 75 years old in good health. The genes are TRBV20-1 and TRBJ1-1. CDR3 sequence: CSARDGKTGTEAFF.